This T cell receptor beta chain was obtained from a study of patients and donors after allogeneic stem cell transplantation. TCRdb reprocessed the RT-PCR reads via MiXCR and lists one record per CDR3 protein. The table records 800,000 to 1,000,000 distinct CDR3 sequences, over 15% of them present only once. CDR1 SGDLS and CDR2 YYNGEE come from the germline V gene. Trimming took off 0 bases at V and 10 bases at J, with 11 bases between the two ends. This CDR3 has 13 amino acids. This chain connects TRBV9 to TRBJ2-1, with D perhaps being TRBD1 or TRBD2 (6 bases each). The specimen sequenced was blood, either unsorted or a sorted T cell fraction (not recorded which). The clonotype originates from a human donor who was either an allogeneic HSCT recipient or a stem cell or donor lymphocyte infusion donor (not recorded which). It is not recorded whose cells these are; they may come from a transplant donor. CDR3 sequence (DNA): TGTGCCAGCAGCGTAGTGCAGGGGAGGGAGCAGTTCTTC. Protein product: CASSVVQGREQFF.